This T cell receptor (beta chain) was sequenced for a study of tumor-infiltrating lymphocytes in primary liver carcinoma. The wider study: Ranging in age from 30 to 69 years, the patients were men and women. Samples returned roughly 3.65 to 8 million productive TCRbeta reads, a yield that was similar across tissue types. Study conclusions and caveats: Researchers report that only about 7-24% of top clones turned up in all five tumor regions. The 250 largest clones made up significantly more of tumor than blood repertoires (p = 0.039).

A constant-region primer served to make TCR beta cDNA from about 500 ng total RNA. Slightly modified ARM-PCR, run as three nested multiplex PCR rounds, produced the TCR beta libraries. The first two PCR rounds used TRBV1-TRBV30 primers with a Cbeta primer, 10 cycles each. One entry per CDR3 protein results from TCRdb running MiXCR on the multiplex PCR reads. Found here are about 30,000 distinct CDR3 sequences, 70% to 80% of them singletons; the top ten hold roughly 29%. This clonotype was observed at least ten times. As yet, its antigen is unknown. Trimming pared 2 bases from V and 3 bases from J, leaving 14 bases between. The CDR3 is 15 residues long. Germline CDR1 and CDR2: MNHEY and SVGAGI. Unsorted bulk tissue (roughly 19-31 mg) underwent RNA and DNA co-extraction.

The V gene is TRBV6-5, the J gene TRBJ2-7; possibly TRBD1 for D (6 bases). This TCR was recovered from a woman aged 25-40 years with primary liver carcinoma and hepatitis B virus infection. Sequenced material: liver tumor tissue from sampling region 3. Subset of the sample: tumor region T3, left-lateral pole. CDR3 in amino acids: CASSYTPGQGYEQYF. In nucleotides, the CDR3 is TGTGCCAGCAGTTACACCCCGGGACAAGGCTACGAGCAGTACTTC.